A single sample gave rise to the 2 T cell receptor beta chains below, sequenced in a study of early T cells in non-severe SARS-CoV-2 infection. TCRdb re-analysed the 5' RACE reads in MiXCR, keeping a single row per CDR3 protein. The data show 60,000 to 75,000 distinct CDR3 sequences, more than 8.5% seen once. Sequences were derived from whole blood, sampled at baseline. The receptors shown here come from an adult who was a healthcare worker with PCR-confirmed SARS-CoV-2 infection or an uninfected control (not recorded which).

This clonotype was counted many times. The rearrangement links TRBV20-1 to TRBJ2-1, with 7 bases identical to TRBD2. Germline-derived CDR1 and CDR2 are DFQATT and SNEGSKA (reference sequence). The length of the CDR3 is 14 residues. J was trimmed by 2 bases and V by 4 bases; bases with no gene match: 5. The CDR3 DNA follows: TGCAGTGCTATTAAGGGAGGGCCCTACAATGAGCAGTTCTTC. The encoded protein is CSAIKGGPYNEQFF.

Only a few counts were recorded for this clonotype. The chain recombines TRBV6-2 or TRBV6-3 with TRBJ2-5; the D gene is possibly TRBD1 (6 bases). Germline loops: CDR1 MNHEY, CDR2 SVGEGT. V lost 6 bases and J 3 bases, leaving 8 bases between the germline ends. The CDR3 covers 12 residues. The CDR3 DNA reads as TGTGCCAGCAGAAACAGGGAAGAGACCCAGTACTTC. Its protein product is CASRNREETQYF.